The 10 T cell receptor beta chains given below trace back to one sample, sequenced in a study of T cells after posttransplantation cyclophosphamide. Profiling relied on immunoSEQ multiplex PCR, and the TCRdb table lists in-frame clones only, not all of them. Singletons are absent from the sample, which has 10,000 to 15,000 clones. The material sequenced was PBMCs. The receptor source for this set is a woman aged 40 to 50 in good health, CMV-negative, and a related stem cell transplant donor.

This clone was observed at least ten times. V gene TRBV7-3 combines with J gene TRBJ2-7; D is undetermined. Trimming pared 1 base from V and 5 bases from J, leaving 9 bases between. The length of the CDR3 is 13 residues. Germline CDR1 reads SGHTA; CDR2 reads FQGTGA. In DNA form, the CDR3 reads TGTGCCAGCAGCTTAAGCGCCTTGGACGAGCAGTACTTC. This sequence encodes CASSLSALDEQYF.

This clone was counted at least ten times. The chain links TRBV7-8 to TRBJ2-7; tentative D call: TRBD2 (5 bases). Trimming stripped 5 bases from V and 2 bases from J, with 19 bases between. Germline values: CDR1 SGHVS, CDR2 FQNEAQ. CDR3 length equals 16 residues. The CDR3 DNA reads as TGTGCCAGCAGCACGGACCAGGCGGGTAAAGCCTACGAGCAGTACTTC. This gives the protein CASSTDQAGKAYEQYF.

This clone has at least ten counts. The genes are TRBV6-5 and TRBJ1-1; weak D call: TRBD1 (5 bases). Trimming shortened V by 0 bases and J by 9 bases, and 11 bases separated the two germline ends. Germline V CDR1 and CDR2: MNHEY, SVGAGI. The CDR3 contains 13 residues. CDR3: CASSYSGGYKAFF. DNA for the CDR3: TGTGCCAGCAGTTACTCTGGGGGGTACAAAGCTTTCTTT.

In this sample, this clone turned up many times. A much larger clone sits a single nucleotide away, making a read error possible. CDR3: CASRGTSGSTDTQYF. The DNA for the CDR3 is TGTGCCAGCAGGGGGACTAGCGGGAGCACAGATACGCAGTATTTT. V usage is TRBV6-4 and J usage is TRBJ2-3; 12 bases match TRBD2. CDR3 length equals 15 residues. Germline-derived CDR1 and CDR2 are MRHNA and SNTAGT. V shed 6 bases and J 0 bases; nucleotides not matched to a gene: 1.

This clone was recorded at least ten times. The chain has TRBV7-8 and TRBJ2-7; 11 bases agree with TRBD2. The CDR3 length is 16 residues. Per the germline V gene, CDR1 is SGHVS and CDR2 is FQNEAQ. V was pared by 5 bases and J by 0 bases, with 6 bases of the junction left unmatched. CDR3 region: CASSATGTSGSYEQYF. The CDR3 region has the DNA TGTGCCAGCAGCGCCACCGGGACTAGCGGCTCCTACGAGCAGTACTTC.

This clone was counted at least ten times. The chain has TRBV5-1 and TRBJ1-4; 8 bases match TRBD1. The CDR3 spans 15 residues. The junction had 7 bases not matched to a gene; V was cut back by 6 bases and J by 3 bases. Per the germline V gene, CDR1 is SGHRS and CDR2 is YFSETQ. The CDR3 bases are TGCGCCAGCAAAAAAACGGGACAGGCTAATGAAAAACTGTTTTTT. It codes for CASKKTGQANEKLFF.

This clone is deemed medium-sized (0.01 to 0.1%). The genes are TRBV28 and TRBJ1-1; D is ambiguous. Per the germline V gene, CDR1 is MDHEN and CDR2 is SYDVKM. V was cut by 6 bases and J by 0 bases, with 8 bases left in between. The CDR3 has 13 amino acids. CDR3 region: CASRYQMNTEAFF. CDR3 DNA sequence: TGTGCCAGCAGATATCAGATGAACACTGAAGCTTTCTTT.

This clone was observed many times. This chain connects TRBV27 to TRBJ1-1, with 8 bases aligning to TRBD1. V trimming: 4 bases; J trimming: 4 bases; junction bases outside the gene matches: 8. The CDR3 consists of 15 residues. CDR1 is MNHEY, CDR2 SMNVEV, per germline (reference sequence). The CDR3 loop is CASSYTGTGRTEAFF. DNA for the CDR3: TGTGCCAGCAGTTACACCGGGACAGGTCGCACTGAAGCTTTCTTT.

This clone was recorded at least ten times. This sequence joins TRBV7-3 and TRBJ1-1, with 7 positions matching TRBD1. The CDR3 spans 15 residues. Germline values: CDR1 SGHTA, CDR2 FQGTGA. Germline trimming cut 5 bases from V and 5 bases from J; bases unmatched to any gene: 11. The CDR3 loop is CASSPQGRETTEAFF. The DNA of the CDR3 is TGTGCCAGCAGCCCACAGGGGAGGGAGACAACTGAAGCTTTCTTT. Full variable domain (outside the CDR3, taken from reference TRBV7-3 and TRBJ1-1): GAGVSQTPSNKVTEKGKYVELRCDPISGHTALYWYRQSLGQGPEFLIYFQGTGAADDSGLPNDRFFAVRPEGSVSTLKIQRTERGDSAVYLCASSPQGRETTEAFFGQGTRLTVV.

This clone was picked up many times. The chain is built from TRBV9 and TRBJ2-1, with 10 bases that match TRBD2. The CDR3 spans 13 residues. The ends lost 0 bases at V and 13 bases at J; junction bases unmatched: 4. Germline CDR1 SGDLS, CDR2 YYNGEE. DNA for the CDR3: TGTGCCAGCAGCGTAGAAAGGACTAGCGGACAGTTCTTC. Residues: CASSVERTSGQFF.